These 30 T cell receptor beta chains were all obtained from the same sample, sequenced in a study of cytomegalovirus exposure and HLA in healthy donors. Data came from immunoSEQ multiplex PCR; TCRdb stores just in-frame clones and leaves some out. The data contain about 78,000 clones, 90% to 96% of them singletons. Sequenced input: PBMCs. The receptors derive from a man younger than 30 in good health and CMV-seropositive.

In this sample, this clone turned up once. The chain has TRBV19 and TRBJ2-1, with 11 positions matching TRBD2. This CDR3 has 14 amino acids. The germline V gene has CDR1 LNHDA and CDR2 SQIVND (reference sequence). The V segment lost 6 bases and the J segment 4 bases; nucleotides outside the gene matches: 2. CDR3: CASRLAGVYNEQFF. CDR3 sequence (DNA): TGTGCCAGTAGACTAGCGGGAGTTTACAATGAGCAGTTCTTC.

This chain connects TRBV5-1 to TRBJ1-3, with no clear D. The V end was cut by 5 bases, the J end by 0 bases, with 6 bases between. The CDR3 spans 13 residues. Germline assignment: CDR1 SGHRS and CDR2 YFSETQ. CDR3 sequence (DNA): TGCGCCAGCAGGCCCAGCTCTGGAAACACCATATATTTT. Translating it yields CASRPSSGNTIYF.

J is TRBJ2-5 and V is TRBV4-2; 9 bases match TRBD2. This CDR3 region has 18 residues. J lost 7 bases, V lost 0 bases, and 15 bases had no gene match. Germline lookup yields CDR1 LGHNA and CDR2 YNFKEQ. CDR3 sequence (DNA): TGTGCCAGCAGCCAAGATCCCCTTGGACGCGGGAGGGAAGGGACCCAGTACTTC. Its translation is CASSQDPLGRGREGTQYF.

The chain couples TRBV5-1 to TRBJ2-2; 10 bases match TRBD1. CDR1 and CDR2 from the germline V gene are SGHRS and YFSETQ. Losses at the gene ends were 4 bases for V and 4 bases for J; bases not matched to a gene: 4. The CDR3 sequence is 15 residues long. CDR3 amino acids: CASSQRTGGTGELFF. CDR3 coding DNA: TGCGCCAGCAGCCAAAGGACAGGGGGCACCGGGGAGCTGTTTTTT. Drawing the rest from reference TRBV5-1 and TRBJ2-2, the complete variable domain is KAGVTQTPRYLIKTRGQQVTLSCSPISGHRSVSWYQQTPGQGLQFLFEYFSETQRNKGNFPGRFSGRQFSNSRSEMNVSTLELGDSALYLCASSQRTGGTGELFFGEGSRLTVL.

Here the CDR3 DNA reads TGTGCCATCAGAGAGCCGGGACAGTTCTCTGGAAACACCATATATTTT. Translating gives CAIREPGQFSGNTIYF. V gene TRBV10-3 combines with J gene TRBJ1-3; 7 bases map to TRBD1. The CDR3 is made up of 16 amino acids. Germline CDR1 is ENHRY and CDR2 is SYGVKD. V dropped 6 bases and J dropped 0; count of bases not matched to a gene: 8.

The chain employs TRBV5-1 and TRBJ2-3; D not certain. CDR3 length equals 13 residues. Between the trimmed V and J ends, which lost 6 bases and 4 bases, there was a span of 12 bases. The germline CDR1 and CDR2 sequences are SGHRS and YFSETQ. The CDR3 DNA reads TGCGCCAGCACAAGCTCACGGGCAGATACGCAGTATTTT. Protein product: CASTSSRADTQYF.

Note on this clone: The sample holds other DNA sequences that translate to the same CDR3. CDR3 bases: TGTGCCAGCAGCTTGGGGGCCGATACGCAGTATTTT. Encoded protein: CASSLGADTQYF. The V gene is TRBV5-6, the J gene TRBJ2-3; no firm D call. V was trimmed by 0 bases and J by 6 bases, leaving 5 bases between them. CDR1 SGHDT and CDR2 YYEEEE come from the germline V gene. The CDR3 has 12 amino acids. Using reference TRBV5-6 and TRBJ2-3 for the parts outside the CDR3, the full variable domain is DAGVTQSPTHLIKTRGQQVTLRCSPKSGHDTVSWYQQALGQGPQFIFQYYEEEERQRGNFPDRFSGHQFPNYSSELNVNALLLGDSALYLCASSLGADTQYFGPGTRLTVL.

This chain links TRBV5-1 with TRBJ2-7, with 10 bases matching TRBD1. Germline V gene sequence: CDR1 SGHRS, CDR2 YFSETQ. V was pared by 2 bases and J by 2 bases, with 4 bases of the junction left unmatched. This CDR3 comprises 15 residues. DNA of the CDR3: TGCGCCAGCAGCTTAGGACAGGGGGGCCCCTACGAGCAGTACTTC. Amino acids: CASSLGQGGPYEQYF.

The DNA of the CDR3 is TGTGCCAGCAGTCGAGAAGGCCGACAGTATGGCTACACCTTC. This gives the protein CASSREGRQYGYTF. The chain is built from TRBV2 and TRBJ1-2; D perhaps matches TRBD1 (5 bases). This CDR3 contains 14 residues. V was pared by 5 bases and J by 5 bases, with 15 bases between. Germline CDR1 is SNHLY and CDR2 is FYNNEI.

The V gene is TRBV19, the J gene TRBJ2-1; 8 bases are a match to TRBD2. CDR1 is LNHDA and CDR2 is SQIVND in the germline V gene (reference sequence). The J segment lost 8 bases and the V segment lost 2 bases, leaving 8 bases of the junction unmatched. This CDR3 has 15 amino acids. The CDR3 DNA reads as TGTGCCAGTAGTATACACGGGAGGGCTGTGGATGAGCAGTTCTTC. The encoded protein is CASSIHGRAVDEQFF.

This clone appeared a single time. This chain links TRBV10-2 with TRBJ2-7, with TRBD1 identical over 8 bases. Losses at the gene ends were 0 bases for V and 5 bases for J; bases not matched to a gene: 18. The CDR3 consists of 19 residues. CDR1 is WSHSY and CDR2 is SAAADI in the germline V gene. The CDR3: CASSESGLRTGPIFNEQYF. The CDR3 region has the DNA TGCGCCAGCAGTGAGTCCGGCCTAAGGACAGGGCCCATTTTTAACGAGCAGTACTTC.

CDR3 residues: CASSEYGGALPYNEQFF. CDR3 bases: TGTGCCAGCAGTGAATACGGGGGGGCGCTTCCCTACAATGAGCAGTTCTTC. The rearrangement joins TRBV6-1 to TRBJ2-1, with 8 bases that match TRBD2. Germline lookup yields CDR1 MNHNS and CDR2 SASEGT. The CDR3 covers 17 residues. With V trimmed by 2 bases and J by 2 bases, 8 bases remained unmatched.

The chain joins TRBV7-8 to TRBJ2-7; 11 nucleotides line up with TRBD1. Per the germline V gene, CDR1 is SGHVS and CDR2 is FQNEAQ. V lost 5 bases, J lost 3 bases, and 15 bases stayed unmatched. The CDR3 runs 18 residues. CDR3 region: CASSHRDRGALAGYEQYF. The CDR3, as DNA: TGTGCCAGCAGCCACAGGGACAGGGGGGCGCTTGCCGGCTACGAGCAGTACTTC.

The V and J genes are TRBV7-9 and TRBJ2-1; D not certain. CDR1 SEHNR and CDR2 FQNEAQ come from the germline V gene (reference sequence). CDR3 length equals 12 residues. The V end was cut by 4 bases, the J end by 8 bases, with 9 bases between. Written as DNA, the CDR3 is TGTGCCAGCAGCTCTCGTCCCGATGAGCAGTTCTTC. Its protein product is CASSSRPDEQFF.

The genes are TRBV5-4 and TRBJ2-5; maybe TRBD2 (5 bases). The V gene lost 6 bases and the J gene lost 5 bases, with 14 bases spanning the gap. Germline CDR1 and CDR2: SGHNT and YYREEE (reference sequence). This CDR3 is built from 13 residues. The CDR3 DNA reads as TGTGCCAGCAAGAGGGAGTGGGAGGAGACCCAGTACTTC. Residues: CASKREWEETQYF.

Remarks on this clone: The junction shows a germline mismatch at one end, possibly a read error. The gene calls are TRBV5-6 and TRBJ2-7; tentatively, D is TRBD1 (6 bases). CDR3 size: 14 residues. CDR1 and CDR2 (germline): SGHDT, YYEEEE. CDR3 residues: CASRWDTDSHEQYF. CDR3 sequence (DNA): TGTGCCAGCAGATGGGACACGGACTCCCACGAGCAGTACTTC.

The chain couples TRBV7-9 to TRBJ1-1; D is unclear. There are 13 residues in the CDR3. V gave up 5 bases and J gave up 1 base, with 8 bases separating them. Germline V gene lookup returns CDR1 SEHNR and CDR2 FQNEAQ (reference sequence). The CDR3 reads CASSPAGNTEAFF. The CDR3 coding sequence is TGTGCCAGCAGCCCGGCGGGGAACACTGAAGCTTTCTTT.

Only one count was recorded for this clone. The chain couples TRBV11-2 to TRBJ2-1; TRBD2 might be the D (5 bases). In germline, CDR1 is SGHAT, CDR2 FQNNGV. This CDR3 comprises 16 residues. Trimming took off 2 bases at V and 0 bases at J, with 11 bases between the two ends. The CDR3 sequence is CASSLTAGSSYNEQFF. In DNA form, the CDR3 reads TGTGCCAGCAGCTTAACCGCGGGTAGCTCCTACAATGAGCAGTTCTTC.

V and J are TRBV27 and TRBJ2-7; TRBD2 might be the D (7 bases). Germline V lookup: CDR1 MNHEY, CDR2 SMNVEV (reference sequence). The CDR3 consists of 15 residues. V was shortened by 5 bases and J by 7 bases, with 21 bases between the two germline ends. The CDR3 loop reads CASSPRLAARGEQYF. In nucleotides, the CDR3 is TGTGCCAGCAGTCCCCGCCTAGCGGCTAGGGGGGAGCAGTACTTC.

The genes are TRBV19 and TRBJ1-1; D might be TRBD1 (6 bases). Trimming shortened V by 6 bases and J by 5 bases, and 13 bases separated the two germline ends. The CDR3 sequence is 13 residues long. Germline V gene data show CDR1 as LNHDA and CDR2 as SQIVND (reference sequence). CDR3 in DNA: TGTGCCAGTAGAACAGGGAGACGAACTGAAGCTTTCTTT. It is translated as CASRTGRRTEAFF.

This clone was seen a single time. This chain uses TRBV28 with TRBJ1-2; D possibly corresponds to TRBD1 (5 bases). Germline CDR1 MDHEN, CDR2 SYDVKM. The V end lost 7 bases, the J end lost 8 bases, and 17 bases lay between the germline ends. The CDR3 is 13 amino acids. The CDR3 spells CASNPWGVGGYTF. The CDR3 nucleotides are TGTGCCAGCAATCCCTGGGGGGTAGGGGGCTACACCTTC.

The chain couples TRBV7-2 to TRBJ1-5; 7 bases align to TRBD1. The trim removed 4 bases at V and 2 bases at J, leaving 2 bases unmatched. The length of the CDR3 is 14 residues. Germline V CDR1 and CDR2: SGHTA, FQGNSA. The CDR3 DNA sequence: TGTGCCAGCAGCTACAGGGGAGGCAATCAGCCCCAGCATTTT. This sequence encodes CASSYRGGNQPQHF.

V is TRBV27 and J is TRBJ2-1; TRBD2 matches 11 bases. This CDR3 contains 15 residues. The germline gives CDR1 MNHEY, CDR2 SMNVEV (reference sequence). V trimming: 2 bases; J trimming: 7 bases; junction bases outside the gene matches: 4. The CDR3 region is CASSLILAGANEQFF. CDR3 bases: TGTGCCAGCAGTTTAATACTAGCGGGAGCTAATGAGCAGTTCTTC.

J is TRBJ2-1 and V is TRBV21-1; the tabulated D call, TRBD2, remains unverified against the DNA. TRBV21-1 constitutes a pseudogene. The CDR3 spans 21 residues. Here the CDR3 DNA reads TGTGCCAGCAGGGGCAAGCTGGGCGGGACTAGCGACCAAGAAAGATACAATGAGCAGTTCTTC. The encoded protein is CASRGKLGGTSDQERYNEQFF.

The chain is built from TRBV9 and TRBJ2-3; D perhaps matches TRBD1 (6 bases). The V gene lost 3 bases and the J gene lost 4 bases, with 18 bases spanning the gap. Germline CDR1 reads SGDLS; CDR2 reads YYNGEE. CDR3 size: 16 residues. The CDR3 is CASSAPQRDTPDTQYF. CDR3 bases: TGTGCCAGCAGCGCACCTCAACGGGACACTCCAGATACGCAGTATTTT.

The rearrangement joins TRBV6-5 to TRBJ2-7, with D possibly TRBD2 on 6 matching bases. V lost 5 bases, J lost 3 bases, and 14 bases lay in between. The germline gives CDR1 MNHEY, CDR2 SVGAGI. The CDR3 extends over 14 amino acids. Written as DNA, the CDR3 is TGTGCCAGCAGTGACCCTCGGGGGAACTACGAGCAGTACTTC. This gives the protein CASSDPRGNYEQYF.

The V call is TRBV27, the J call TRBJ2-1, with 9 bases lining up with TRBD1. V lost 5 bases, J lost 10 bases, and 3 bases stayed unmatched. Germline CDR1 MNHEY, CDR2 SMNVEV (reference sequence). The CDR3 is 12 amino acids. The DNA of the CDR3 is TGTGCCAGCAGTAGAGACAGGGGGGAGCAGTTCTTC. This gives the protein CASSRDRGEQFF.

The chain recombines TRBV5-4 with TRBJ2-1; 7 bases agree with TRBD2. Germline V gene data show CDR1 as SGHNT and CDR2 as YYREEE (reference sequence). V trimming: 4 bases; J trimming: 0 bases; junction bases outside the gene matches: 4. The CDR3 length is 15 residues. CDR3 sequence (DNA): TGTGCCAGCAGCCGGGACTACCCCTCCTACAATGAGCAGTTCTTC. This codes for CASSRDYPSYNEQFF.

The V gene is TRBV25-1, the J gene TRBJ2-1, with TRBD2 identical over 13 bases. The V gene end was trimmed by 8 bases and the J gene end by 8 bases; junction bases not matched to a gene: 9. The CDR3 totals 15 residues. From germline, CDR1 is MGHDK and CDR2 SYGVNS. As DNA, the CDR3 is TGTGCCAGCGATCTGGGACTAGCGGGAAGTGATGAGCAGTTCTTC. Amino acids: CASDLGLAGSDEQFF.

V gene TRBV30 combines with J gene TRBJ1-4; D remains ambiguous. Deletions cut 2 bases from V and 0 bases from J, with 4 bases between. Germline V lookup: CDR1 GTSNPN, CDR2 SVGIG (reference sequence). This CDR3 has 13 residues. The CDR3 bases are TGTGCCTGGAGTTCTGCAACTAATGAAAAACTGTTTTTT. Its protein is CAWSSATNEKLFF. Based on the CDR3 plus reference TRBV30 and TRBJ1-4, the full variable domain is SQTIHQWPATLVQPVGSPLSLECTVEGTSNPNLYWYRQAAGRGLQLLFYSVGIGQISSEVPQNLSASRPQDRQFILSSKKLLLSDSGFYLCAWSSATNEKLFFGSGTQLSVL.